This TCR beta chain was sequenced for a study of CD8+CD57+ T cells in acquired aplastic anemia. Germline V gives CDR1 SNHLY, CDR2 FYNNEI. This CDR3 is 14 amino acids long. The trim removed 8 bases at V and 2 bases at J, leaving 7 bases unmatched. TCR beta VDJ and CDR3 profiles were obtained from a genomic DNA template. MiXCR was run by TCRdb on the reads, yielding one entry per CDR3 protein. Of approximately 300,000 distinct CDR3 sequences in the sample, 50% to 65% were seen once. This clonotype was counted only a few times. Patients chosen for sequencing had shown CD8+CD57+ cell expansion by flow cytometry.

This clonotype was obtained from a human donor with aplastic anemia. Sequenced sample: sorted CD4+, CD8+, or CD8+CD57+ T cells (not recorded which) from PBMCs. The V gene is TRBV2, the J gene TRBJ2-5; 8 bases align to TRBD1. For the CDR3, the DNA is TGTGCCAGCGGGGCCGGGACAGGACAAGAGACCCAGTACTTC. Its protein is CASGAGTGQETQYF. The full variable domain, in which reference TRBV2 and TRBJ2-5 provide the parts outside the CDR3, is EPEVTQTPSHQVTQMGQEVILRCVPISNHLYFYWYRQILGQKVEFLVSFYNNEISEKSEIFDDQFSVERPDGSNFTLKIRSTKLEDSAMYFCASGAGTGQETQYFGPGTRLLVL.